What follows are 15 T cell receptor beta chains derived from one specimen sequenced in a study of blood T cells in healthy people across ages. Primed by a sample-barcoded 5' primer and a J-beta primer mix, a second PCR proceeded for roughly 6 to 12 cycles. TCRdb processed the 5' RACE reads anew with MiXCR; each CDR3 protein has one entry. The table has under 800,000 distinct CDR3 sequences, around a fifth seen once; the top ten hold 3.5% to 4%. Sequenced input: blood. Receptors originate from a man aged 65 to 79 in good health.

Turning to this clonotype: An end of the junction differs from the germline gene, which may be a read error. The chain has TRBV28 and TRBJ2-1; TRBD1 aligns across 9 bases. This CDR3 is built from 12 residues. Per the germline V gene, CDR1 is MDHEN and CDR2 is SYDVKM. For the CDR3, the DNA is TGTGCCAGCAGTTTAAACAGGGGGCGCGTGGACTTC. This translates into CASSLNRGRVDF.

This clonotype was picked up a small number of times. This chain uses TRBV7-2 with TRBJ2-5; TRBD1 agrees at 8 bases. The J call could be wrong; TRBJ2-1 is a better fit for the DNA end. The CDR3 covers 12 residues. CDR1 SGHTA and CDR2 FQGNSA come from the germline V gene. This CDR3 is CASTDRGRPQFF. CDR3 in DNA: TGTGCCAGCACCGACAGGGGCCGTCCCCAGTTCTTC.

The sample holds many counts of this clonotype. The CDR3 DNA sequence: TGTGCCAGCAGTTACCTTGGACAGGGGGCATACGAGCAGTACTTC. It codes for CASSYLGQGAYEQYF. The V call is TRBV6-6, the J call TRBJ2-7, with 11 bases matching TRBD1. CDR1 and CDR2 (germline): MNHNY, SVGAGI (reference sequence). The CDR3 totals 15 residues. The J segment lost 4 bases and the V segment lost 2 bases, leaving 4 bases of the junction unmatched.

This clonotype was seen more than once but under ten times. The CDR3 loop reads CASSPIEDSNSPLHF. DNA of the CDR3: TGTGCCAGCTCACCAATTGAGGACAGTAATTCACCCCTCCACTTT. The genes are TRBV18 and TRBJ1-6, with D perhaps matching TRBD1 (6 bases). V was clipped by 2 bases and J by 6 bases, with 11 bases between them. The germline CDR1 and CDR2 sequences are KGHSH and LQKENI. The CDR3 loop spans 15 amino acids.

The rearrangement uses TRBV6-5 and TRBJ2-2; no reliable D call. The V gene's germline CDR1 is MNHEY and CDR2 SVGAGI. Trimming removed 10 bases at V and 2 bases at J, with 14 bases between. This CDR3 contains 14 residues. The CDR3 loop reads CAIRLALNTGELFF. The CDR3 nucleotides read TGTGCCATCAGACTTGCCCTCAACACCGGGGAGCTGTTTTTT.

The chain combines TRBV14 with TRBJ1-1, with D perhaps TRBD1 (6 bases). The germline V and J ends were trimmed by 6 bases and 3 bases, with 14 bases remaining between them. Germline loops: CDR1 SGHDN, CDR2 FVKESK. The CDR3 spans 14 residues. CDR3: CASRQQGMDTEAFF. The CDR3 DNA reads as TGTGCCAGCAGGCAACAGGGAATGGACACTGAAGCTTTCTTT. Combining the CDR3 with reference TRBV14 and TRBJ1-1 gives the whole variable domain EAGVTQFPSHSVIEKGQTVTLRCDPISGHDNLYWYRRVMGKEIKFLLHFVKESKQDESGMPNNRFLAERTGGTYSTLKVQPAELEDSGVYFCASRQQGMDTEAFFGQGTRLTVV.

This clonotype was seen just once. V is TRBV4-1 and J is TRBJ2-5, with 7 bases fitting TRBD2. The end of the DNA fits TRBJ2-1 better, so the J call may be wrong. The CDR3 contains 17 residues. Germline CDR1 MGHRA, CDR2 YSYEKL. The CDR3 DNA reads TGCGCCAGCAGCCAAGAGTATAAGGCTAGCGGACCCAATGAGCAGTTCTTC. It encodes CASSQEYKASGPNEQFF.

This clonotype has only a few counts. This chain connects TRBV6-4 to TRBJ2-6, with 8 nucleotides matching TRBD1. V was clipped by 4 bases and J by 0 bases; unmatched bases: 8. CDR1 and CDR2 from the germline V gene are MRHNA and SNTAGT. CDR3 length: 18 residues. The DNA of the CDR3 is TGTGCCAGCAGTGTAGTTGGGACAGGATACTCTGGGGCCAACGTCCTGACTTTC. Protein sequence: CASSVVGTGYSGANVLTF.

The sample holds a few counts of this clonotype. V and J are TRBV7-9 and TRBJ1-3; the D is unclear. The germline V gene encodes CDR1 SEHNR and CDR2 FQNEAQ (reference sequence). V was trimmed by 5 bases and J by 1 base, leaving 9 bases between them. The CDR3 totals 14 residues. Here the CDR3 DNA reads TGTGCCAGCAGCGTCGGTACTTCTGGAAACACCATATATTTT. Translation gives CASSVGTSGNTIYF. Looking up the rest from reference TRBV7-9 and TRBJ1-3 gives the full variable domain: DTGVSQNPRHKITKRGQNVTFRCDPISEHNRLYWYRQTLGQGPEFLTYFQNEAQLEKSRLLSDRFSAERPKGSFSTLEIQRTEQGDSAMYLCASSVGTSGNTIYFGEGSWLTVV.

Comment on this clonotype: A read error may explain this, as a much larger clone is one base away. The gene calls are TRBV20-1 and TRBJ2-1; the D is unclear. The closer fit of TRBJ2-7 to the DNA end suggests the J call may be wrong. The CDR3 is 12 residues long. CDR1 is DFQATT and CDR2 is SNEGSKA in the germline V gene (reference sequence). CDR3 region: CGATQDGYEQYF. CDR3 nucleotide sequence: TGCGGTGCTACCCAGGACGGCTACGAGCAGTACTTC.

The chain couples TRBV11-2 to TRBJ2-3; D remains ambiguous. The V end was cut by 4 bases, the J end by 6 bases, with 20 bases between. The length of the CDR3 is 16 residues. CDR1 and CDR2 (germline): SGHAT, FQNNGV. This CDR3 reads CASSSPRPDTLDTQYF. The DNA of the CDR3 is TGTGCCAGCAGCTCCCCCCGGCCCGACACCCTGGATACGCAGTATTTT.

The rearrangement joins TRBV11-1 to TRBJ2-1; TRBD1 matches at 9 bases. Losses at the gene ends were 5 bases for V and 0 bases for J; bases not matched to a gene: 17. This CDR3 comprises 20 residues. In germline, CDR1 is SGHAT, CDR2 FQDESV (reference sequence). CDR3 sequence reads: CASSRLPGQGNLPSYNEQFF. The CDR3 coding sequence is TGTGCCAGCAGCCGACTCCCGGGACAGGGTAATCTTCCCTCCTACAATGAGCAGTTCTTC.

The gene calls are TRBV14 and TRBJ2-2; D remains ambiguous. Germline assignment: CDR1 SGHDN and CDR2 FVKESK. The V and J ends lost 3 bases and 1 base respectively, with 6 bases between them. This CDR3 has 14 residues. In DNA form, the CDR3 reads TGTGCCAGCAGCCACAATCAGAACACCGGGGAGCTGTTTTTT. This encodes CASSHNQNTGELFF.

This clonotype was seen a few times. CDR3 coding DNA: TGTGCCATCAGTCCCGGGACAGGGGAGGAAAAACTGTTTTTT. It is translated as CAISPGTGEEKLFF. The chain has TRBV10-3 and TRBJ1-4, with TRBD1 matching over 10 bases. V shed 5 bases and J 8 bases; nucleotides not matched to a gene: 5. The CDR3 extends over 14 amino acids. Germline CDR1 is ENHRY and CDR2 is SYGVKD.

The V call is TRBV28, the J call TRBJ2-7; no firm D call. This CDR3 comprises 13 residues. Trimming left V 4 bases short and J 5 bases short, with 12 bases between. The germline gives CDR1 MDHEN, CDR2 SYDVKM. CDR3 nucleotide sequence: TGTGCCAGCAGTTCGGTCGAAACTCACGAGCAGTACTTC. Residues: CASSSVETHEQYF.